A selection of T cell receptor beta chains follows, all from one sample in a study of PD-1 blockade in classical Hodgkin lymphoma. TCRdb's table, derived via immunoSEQ multiplex PCR, lists solely in-frame clones and lacks some. In the table there are tens of thousands of clones, around 80% of which are singletons. The sample in question was peripheral blood mononuclear cells (PBMCs), obtained before the second cycle of nivolumab. Every receptor here comes from a human donor with classical Hodgkin lymphoma. CDR3s include the opening cysteine and the closing phenylalanine or tryptophan. D genes are given only for firm matches. Expanded clones are given a class, and other clones once, few, many or no size at all.

J gene,clone size,V gene,D gene,CDR3 protein,CDR3 DNA
TRBJ2-2,NA,TRBV5-4,NA,CASSLGGYQNTGELFF,TGTGCCAGCAGCTTGGGGGGGTATCAGAACACCGGGGAGCTGTTTTTT
TRBJ2-1,NA,TRBV4-1,TRBD2,CASSPGLAVYNEQFF,TGCGCCAGCAGCCCAGGACTAGCGGTCTACAATGAGCAGTTCTTC
TRBJ2-7,NA,TRBV5-1,TRBD1,CASSPIPGTVYEQYF,TGCGCCAGCAGCCCAATACCTGGGACAGTCTACGAGCAGTACTTC
TRBJ1-5,NA,TRBV4-3,NA,CASSQDSSNQPQHF,TGCGCCAGCAGCCAAGATAGTAGCAATCAGCCCCAGCATTTT
TRBJ1-2,NA,TRBV19,NA,CASRRTVHGYTF,TGTGCCAGTAGGAGGACAGTGCATGGCTACACCTTC
TRBJ1-1,NA,TRBV27,TRBD1,CASSLGQGWNTEAFF,TGTGCCAGCAGTCTGGGACAGGGTTGGAACACTGAAGCTTTCTTT
TRBJ1-4,NA,TRBV5-1,TRBD1,CASSLAPQGDEKLFF,TGCGCCAGCAGCTTGGCACCCCAGGGGGACGAAAAACTGTTTTTT
TRBJ2-5,once,TRBV5-1,NA,CASSRPAQETQYF,TGCGCCAGCAGCCGCCCGGCCCAAGAGACCCAGTACTTC
TRBJ1-1,NA,TRBV30,NA,CAWKSRGVGNTEAFF,TGTGCCTGGAAGTCCAGGGGAGTCGGGAACACTGAAGCTTTCTTT
TRBJ2-7,NA,TRBV2,TRBD1,CASSEGLRGPKNYEQYF,TGTGCCAGCAGTGAAGGGTTGAGGGGGCCGAAGAACTACGAGCAGTACTTC
TRBJ2-1,NA,TRBV20-1,NA,CSAQAYNEQFF,TGCAGTGCTCAGGCGTACAATGAGCAGTTCTTC
TRBJ1-1,NA,TRBV9,NA,CASSVGSNTEAFF,TGTGCCAGCAGCGTAGGCAGCAACACTGAAGCTTTCTTT
TRBJ1-4,NA,TRBV19,NA,CASTTDSTNEKLFF,TGTGCCAGTACAACAGACTCAACTAATGAAAAACTGTTTTTT
TRBJ1-3,NA,TRBV7-9,NA,CASSSPTTGNTIYF,TGTGCCAGCAGCTCACCTACAACCGGAAACACCATATATTTT
TRBJ2-1,once,TRBV7-7,TRBD1,CASSPDRDHEQFF,TGTGCCAGCAGCCCTGACAGGGACCATGAGCAGTTCTTC
TRBJ1-1,NA,TRBV6-4,TRBD1,CASRSTGRESTEAFF,TGTGCCAGCAGATCGACAGGGAGGGAAAGTACTGAAGCTTTCTTT
TRBJ2-2,NA,TRBV28,NA,CASSRQNTGELFF,TGTGCCAGCAGCCGACAGAACACCGGGGAGCTGTTTTTT
TRBJ2-5,NA,TRBV29-1,NA,CSGLTETQYF,TGCAGCGGGTTGACAGAGACCCAGTACTTC
TRBJ2-5,NA,TRBV2,TRBD2,CASSSGRGETQYF,TGTGCCAGCAGTAGCGGGAGGGGGGAGACCCAGTACTTC
TRBJ2-1,once,TRBV7-9,NA,CASSLVGGGGNEQFF,TGTGCCAGCAGCTTAGTGGGGGGGGGCGGGAATGAGCAGTTCTTC
TRBJ1-5,once,TRBV7-2,NA,CASSLVGGRDQPQHF,TGTGCCAGCAGCTTGGTGGGGGGGCGGGATCAGCCCCAGCATTTT
TRBJ1-1,NA,TRBV10-1,NA,CASSESGRPNTEAFF,TGCGCCAGCAGTGAGTCAGGGAGGCCAAACACTGAAGCTTTCTTT
TRBJ1-1,NA,TRBV4-1,NA,CASSLAGGAATEAFF,TGCGCCAGCAGCCTCGCAGGAGGGGCGGCCACTGAAGCTTTCTTT
TRBJ2-7,NA,TRBV25-1,NA,CASRREQYF,TGTGCCAGTCGACGTGAGCAGTACTTC
TRBJ1-2,NA,TRBV7-6,TRBD1,CASSEGQGLGYTF,TGTGCCAGCAGCGAAGGACAGGGGTTGGGCTACACCTTC
TRBJ2-5,NA,TRBV7-3,TRBD2,CASSPSIEREGWTQYF,TGTGCCAGCAGCCCCTCGATCGAGCGGGAGGGGTGGACCCAGTACTTC
TRBJ1-5,few,TRBV7-9,NA,CASSDGSRTVVF,TGTGCCAGCAGTGATGGGTCGCGGACAGTTGTTTTT
TRBJ1-2,NA,TRBV6-1,NA,CASSSSGVEGYTF,TGTGCCAGCAGTTCATCAGGGGTAGAGGGCTACACCTTC
TRBJ1-5,NA,TRBV30,NA,CAWSDGTNQPQHF,TGTGCCTGGAGTGATGGTACCAATCAGCCCCAGCATTTT
TRBJ2-5,NA,TRBV30,NA,CAWSVLGQQETQYF,TGTGCCTGGAGTGTACTGGGGCAGCAAGAGACCCAGTACTTC
TRBJ1-1,NA,TRBV7-9,TRBD1,CASSFLRDRDTEAFF,TGTGCCAGCAGCTTTCTTCGGGACAGGGACACTGAAGCTTTCTTT
TRBJ1-1,NA,TRBV7-3,TRBD1,CASSADRVTEAFF,TGTGCCAGCAGCGCCGACAGGGTCACTGAAGCTTTCTTT
TRBJ2-7,once,TRBV5-1,TRBD1,CASSLTGQGGREEQYF,TGCGCCAGCAGCTTGACCGGACAGGGTGGTCGGGAAGAGCAGTACTTC
TRBJ2-5,NA,TRBV15,NA,CATSTGTVQETQYF,TGTGCCACCAGCACCGGGACGGTGCAAGAGACCCAGTACTTC
TRBJ2-7,NA,TRBV27,TRBD1,CASSQGGAINEQYF,TGTGCCAGCAGTCAAGGGGGCGCAATTAACGAGCAGTACTTC
TRBJ2-3,NA,TRBV5-4,NA,CASSAPSTDTQYF,TGTGCCAGCAGCGCCCCTAGCACAGATACGCAGTATTTT
TRBJ1-1,NA,TRBV9,TRBD1,CASSENIQGAANTEAFF,TGTGCCAGCAGCGAAAATATACAGGGGGCCGCTAACACTGAAGCTTTCTTT
TRBJ2-7,NA,TRBV19,NA,CASSMEGDNSYEQYF,TGTGCCAGTAGTATGGAGGGAGACAACTCCTACGAGCAGTACTTC
TRBJ2-5,once,TRBV4-3,NA,CASSQGWGDIFRETQYF,TGCGCCAGCAGCCAAGGGTGGGGGGATATCTTTCGGGAGACCCAGTACTTC
TRBJ2-5,few,TRBV2,NA,CASSEETDQETQYF,TGTGCCAGCAGTGAAGAAACGGACCAAGAGACCCAGTACTTC
TRBJ2-3,NA,TRBV25-1,TRBD1,CASKGTGVDTDTQYF,TGTGCCAGCAAAGGGACAGGGGTTGACACAGATACGCAGTATTTT
TRBJ1-1,NA,TRBV27,TRBD1,CASSKRDRGNTEAFF,TGTGCCAGCAGTAAGAGGGACAGGGGGAACACTGAAGCTTTCTTT
TRBJ2-2,NA,TRBV9,TRBD2,CASSGRTSGVGRELFF,TGTGCCAGCAGCGGACGGACTAGCGGGGTGGGTAGGGAGCTGTTTTTT
TRBJ1-5,NA,TRBV5-8,NA,CASSLQGFSNQPQHF,TGTGCCAGCAGCCTCCAGGGGTTCTCCAATCAGCCCCAGCATTTT
TRBJ1-5,few,TRBV19,TRBD1,CASSTTGGKQPQHF,TGTGCCAGTAGTACCACAGGGGGTAAACAGCCCCAGCATTTT
TRBJ2-1,NA,TRBV27,TRBD2,CASSIQTSGTYNEQFF,TGTGCCAGCAGTATCCAGACTAGCGGGACTTACAATGAGCAGTTCTTC
TRBJ2-5,NA,TRBV7-3,NA,CASSFLREETQYF,TGTGCCAGCAGCTTCCTGAGGGAAGAGACCCAGTACTTC
TRBJ2-2,once,TRBV19,NA,CASSTSGMRTGELFF,TGTGCCAGTAGTACCTCAGGGATGAGGACCGGGGAGCTGTTTTTT